This T cell receptor beta chain was found in a study of T cells in Graves' hyperthyroidism and ophthalmopathy. Study-level information: Upon initial diagnosis and before any treatment, peripheral blood was collected. Study-level results: Separation of ophthalmopathy from stable hyperthyroidism was achieved by a 13 V-J model.

Amplification of TCR beta CDR3 regions used RNA as the template. The TCR CDR3 was amplified in a first-round RT-PCR using the HTBI primer set. Using its own MiXCR run on the multiplex PCR reads, TCRdb lists one record per CDR3 protein. The data show some 530,000 distinct CDR3 sequences, 20% to 25% seen once. V dropped 6 bases and J dropped 2; count of bases not matched to a gene: 2. Germline V gives CDR1 MDHEN, CDR2 SYDVKM. The CDR3 totals 14 residues. As to this clonotype: No antigen is known for it.

Uncontrolled infection, other autoimmune disease, pregnancy and lactation each barred patients from inclusion. Diagnoses used clinical symptoms, serum thyroxine and TRAb, thyroid ultrasound and orbital computed tomography. V and J are TRBV28 and TRBJ2-7, with 12 positions matching TRBD2. Sequencing was performed on blood. The sequence derives from a woman in her 70s with Graves' ophthalmopathy. The CDR3 DNA is TGTGCCAGCAGCACTAGCGGGAGGCCCTACGAGCAGTACTTC. Residues: CASSTSGRPYEQYF.